The sequence of this T cell receptor beta chain was determined in a study of cytomegalovirus exposure and HLA in healthy donors. Study-level points and caveats: Most TCR sequences were seen very rarely across donors, but some public TCRs occurred in many. Accurate prediction of most subjects' HLA-A and HLA-B alleles from TCR beta sequences was reported. With DRB1 most and HLA-C fewest, TCR association rates differed between HLA loci in a later analysis. Confirmation in vitro established that a few CMV-associated chains were specific for CMV antigens.

It was with 60 Vbeta and 13 Jbeta primers that the PCR ran. TCRdb's copy holds only in-frame clones and misses some; the assay was immunoSEQ multiplex PCR. The table includes approximately 200,000 clones, around three quarters detected once. Regarding this clone: No antigen is known for it.

V gave up 2 bases and J gave up 0 bases, with 8 bases separating them. Looked up from germline, CDR1 is SGDLS and CDR2 is YYNGEE. The CDR3 is 15 amino acids. The TCR sequence derives from a man aged 25-45 years in good health and CMV-seronegative. The sequencing sample was made of PBMCs. The chain carries TRBV9 and TRBJ2-2; weak D call: TRBD2 (5 bases). The CDR3 DNA follows: TGTGCCAGCAGCGTGACTACAGCGAACACCGGGGAGCTGTTTTTT. Its protein product is CASSVTTANTGELFF.